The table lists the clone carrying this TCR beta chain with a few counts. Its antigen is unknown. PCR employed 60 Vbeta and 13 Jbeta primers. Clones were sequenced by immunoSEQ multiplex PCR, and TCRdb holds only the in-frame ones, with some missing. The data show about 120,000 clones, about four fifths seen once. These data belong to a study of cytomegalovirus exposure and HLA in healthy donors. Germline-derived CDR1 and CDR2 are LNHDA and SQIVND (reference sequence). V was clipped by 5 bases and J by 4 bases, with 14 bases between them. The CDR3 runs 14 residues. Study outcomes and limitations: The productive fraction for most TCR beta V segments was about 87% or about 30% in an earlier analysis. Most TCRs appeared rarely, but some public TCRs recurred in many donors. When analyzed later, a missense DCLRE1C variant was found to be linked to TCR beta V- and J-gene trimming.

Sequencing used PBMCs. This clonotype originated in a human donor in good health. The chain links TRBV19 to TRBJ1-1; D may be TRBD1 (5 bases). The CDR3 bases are TGTGCCAGTAGTTTCCCCGGACATGGCACTGAAGCTTTCTTT. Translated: CASSFPGHGTEAFF.